The TCR beta chain under discussion was sequenced for a study of OX40 agonist ivuxolimab in advanced cancers. Method: immunoSEQ multiplex PCR; TCRdb's copy keeps in-frame clones and lacks some. The table shows more than 75,000 clones, with approximately 90% occurring only once. Trimming took off 0 bases at V and 5 bases at J, with 12 bases between the two ends. The germline V gene encodes CDR1 SGHRS and CDR2 YFSETQ. The CDR3 runs 15 residues. Sequenced here: CD4+ or CD8+ T cells sorted from blood, sampled in a trial of the OX40 agonist ivuxolimab. This TCR was recovered from an adult with an advanced solid tumor such as melanoma, head and neck, liver or kidney cancer. The chain recombines TRBV5-1 with TRBJ2-1; D unclear. As DNA, the CDR3 is TGCGCCAGCAGCTTGGTGAGCGTGAGAAACAATGAGCAGTTCTTC. This encodes CASSLVSVRNNEQFF.